This TCR beta chain was identified in a study of T cell repertoires in cytomegalovirus infection. At the level of the study: Based on public TCR beta signatures, there were indications of CMV infection and of a matching HLA type.

Comments on this clonotype: Its antigen remains unknown.

TCRdb re-called the reads with MiXCR, one entry per CDR3 protein. The sample consists of around 740,000 distinct CDR3 sequences, 35% of them appearing once. Study-wide points: The cumulative frequency of public TCR beta families identified carriers of CMV plus the relevant HLA. The response measured ex vivo was dominated by TCR beta clonotypes (HLA-C-restricted and CMV-specific).

Trimming removed 5 bases from V and 0 bases from J, with 8 bases in between. CDR3 length: 14 amino acids. This chain links TRBV12-3 or TRBV12-4 with TRBJ1-5; D gene uncertain. Material: PBMCs. The TCR originated in a human donor in good health (CMV status not recorded). Some clones in this sample may be carry-over from other donors' samples. CDR3 amino acids: CASSLQNSNQPQHF. The CDR3 nucleotides read TGTGCCAGCAGTCTACAGAATAGCAATCAGCCCCAGCATTTT.